This T cell receptor (beta chain) was identified in a study of T cell repertoires in cytomegalovirus infection. Study-wide background: A matching HLA type, together with CMV infection, was signaled by public TCR beta signatures.

V dropped 0 bases and J dropped 7 bases, with 31 bases sitting between them. This CDR3 region has 21 residues. The V gene's germline CDR1 is ENHRY and CDR2 SYGVKD. Study-level results: CMV-specific HLA-C-restricted TCR beta clonotypes dominated the ex vivo response. Carriers of CMV plus the relevant HLA were identified by cumulative public TCR beta family frequency.

TCRdb called the reads again in MiXCR, with one record for every CDR3 protein. The sample includes around 530,000 distinct CDR3 sequences, about 15% of them seen just once. This clonotype has ten or more counts. Its antigen is as yet unknown. The specimen was CD8+ T cells from PBMCs. The chain has TRBV10-3 and TRBJ2-1, with D perhaps matching TRBD1 (10 bases). The sequence came from a human donor in good health (CMV status not recorded). Some clones in this sample may be carry-over from other donors' samples. CDR3 sequence: CAISESRPGQGLAGASNEQFF. The CDR3 DNA reads TGTGCCATCAGTGAGTCCAGACCGGGACAGGGGTTAGCGGGAGCGAGTAATGAGCAGTTCTTC.